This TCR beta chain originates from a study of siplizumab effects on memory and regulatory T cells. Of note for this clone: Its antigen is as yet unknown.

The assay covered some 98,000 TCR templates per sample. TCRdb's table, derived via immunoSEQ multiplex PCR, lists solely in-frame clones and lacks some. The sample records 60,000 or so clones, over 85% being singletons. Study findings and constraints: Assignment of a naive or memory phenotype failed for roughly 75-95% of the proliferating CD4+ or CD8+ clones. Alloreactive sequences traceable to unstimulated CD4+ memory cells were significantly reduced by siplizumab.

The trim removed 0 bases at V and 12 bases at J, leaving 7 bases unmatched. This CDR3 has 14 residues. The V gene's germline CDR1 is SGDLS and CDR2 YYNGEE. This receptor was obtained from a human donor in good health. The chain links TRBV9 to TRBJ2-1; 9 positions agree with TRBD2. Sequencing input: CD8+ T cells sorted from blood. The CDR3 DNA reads TGTGCCAGCAGCGTAGCTAGCGGGGCTCGGGGGCAGTTCTTC. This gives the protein CASSVASGARGQFF.